This T cell receptor beta chain derives from a study of blood T cell repertoires in COVID-19. Clones were read by immunoSEQ multiplex PCR, and TCRdb kept only the in-frame ones, dropping some. The table has 97,000 or so clones, roughly 80% seen once; the top ten hold roughly 4.4%. Germline V lookup: CDR1 SGHRS, CDR2 YFSETQ. This CDR3 is built from 14 residues. V was pared by 4 bases and J by 4 bases, with 15 bases between. V and J are TRBV5-1 and TRBJ2-7, with D possibly being TRBD2 (6 bases). The clonotype comes from a human donor in a cohort sampled during active COVID-19. Sequenced: peripheral blood. CDR3 sequence (DNA): TGCGCCAGCAGCCCCGGAGGGGCTAGGTACGAGCAGTACTTC. Amino acid sequence: CASSPGGARYEQYF.